The 16 T cell receptor beta chains given below trace back to one sample, sequenced in a study of cytomegalovirus exposure and HLA in healthy donors. PCR used 60 Vbeta primers and 13 Jbeta primers. The assay was immunoSEQ multiplex PCR, and TCRdb's table has in-frame clones only and misses some. The sample carries roughly 190,000 clones, 78% recorded once. The sample was PBMCs. The receptors were gathered from a female donor in good health and CMV-seronegative.

The chain links TRBV19 to TRBJ2-2; 9 positions match TRBD1. Germline V gene lookup returns CDR1 LNHDA and CDR2 SQIVND (reference sequence). The CDR3 is made up of 16 amino acids. Losses at the gene ends were 5 bases for V and 5 bases for J; bases not matched to a gene: 9. CDR3 coding DNA: TGTGCCAGTAGTGCCGGACAGGGGAGGGGGACCGGGGAGCTGTTTTTT. This encodes CASSAGQGRGTGELFF. The variable domain in full, completed from reference TRBV19 and TRBJ2-2, reads DGGITQSPKYLFRKEGQNVTLSCEQNLNHDAMYWYRQDPGQGLRLIYYSQIVNDFQKGDIAEGYSVSREKKESFPLTVTSAQKNPTAFYLCASSAGQGRGTGELFFGEGSRLTVL.

J is TRBJ2-7 and V is TRBV4-2, with D hard to call. In germline, CDR1 is LGHNA, CDR2 YNFKEQ. V lost 1 base to trimming and J lost 2 bases, with 18 bases between them. The CDR3 has 17 residues. Written as DNA, the CDR3 is TGTGCCAGCAGCCAAGGGTCCCCCCGAGGTACCGCCTACGAGCAGTACTTC. Encoded protein: CASSQGSPRGTAYEQYF.

The chain employs TRBV5-1 and TRBJ2-2; weak D call: TRBD2 (6 bases). Deletions cut 0 bases from V and 4 bases from J, with 13 bases between. The CDR3 is made up of 16 amino acids. Germline-derived CDR1 and CDR2 are SGHRS and YFSETQ. In DNA, the CDR3 is TGCGCCAGCAGCTTGGCCCTAAACGGGGGCACCGGGGAGCTGTTTTTT. The encoded protein is CASSLALNGGTGELFF.

The gene calls are TRBV7-8 and TRBJ2-7; 9 positions match TRBD2. The germline gives CDR1 SGHVS, CDR2 FQNEAQ. This CDR3 spans 14 amino acids. Trimming cost V 5 bases and J 3 bases; bases outside gene matches: 5. DNA of the CDR3: TGTGCCAGCAGCCGTAATAGCGGGGGCTACGAGCAGTACTTC. Translating gives CASSRNSGGYEQYF.

V gene TRBV19 combines with J gene TRBJ2-1; tentatively, D is TRBD2 (6 bases). Trimming took 5 bases from V and 0 from J, leaving 8 bases between them. The CDR3 contains 14 residues. CDR1 and CDR2 from the germline V gene are LNHDA and SQIVND (reference sequence). The CDR3 loop is CASSRESSYNEQFF. The CDR3 nucleotides read TGTGCCAGTAGTCGGGAGAGCTCCTACAATGAGCAGTTCTTC.

About this clone itself: The sample has other DNA sequences that encode this CDR3 too. The chain uses TRBV9 and TRBJ2-1; TRBD2 might be the D (5 bases). The CDR3 covers 13 residues. Per the germline V gene, CDR1 is SGDLS and CDR2 is YYNGEE. The V and J ends lost 2 bases and 6 bases respectively, with 9 bases between them. The CDR3 DNA reads TGTGCCAGCAGCGTGAGGACTGTCAATGAGCAGTTCTTC. This translates into CASSVRTVNEQFF. The full variable domain, with the rest looked up from reference TRBV9 and TRBJ2-1, is DSGVTQTPKHLITATGQRVTLRCSPRSGDLSVYWYQQSLDQGLQFLIQYYNGEERAKGNILERFSAQQFPDLHSELNLSSLELGDSALYFCASSVRTVNEQFFGPGTRLTVL.

This clone has more than one count but fewer than ten. The rearrangement links TRBV28 to TRBJ2-7; TRBD2 matches 7 bases. Germline CDR1 and CDR2: MDHEN and SYDVKM. The CDR3 covers 12 residues. V lost 5 bases to trimming and J lost 7 bases; unmatched junction nucleotides: 5. The CDR3 DNA reads as TGTGCCAGCAGTCCTCCGGGACTAGAGCAGTACTTC. It codes for CASSPPGLEQYF.

In nucleotides, the CDR3 is TGCGCCAGCAGCCCTTCGGGGGGTCAGGGAAACACCATATATTTT. This translates into CASSPSGGQGNTIYF. V is TRBV4-1 and J is TRBJ1-3, with a tentative D call TRBD1 (5 bases). Germline V gene sequence: CDR1 MGHRA, CDR2 YSYEKL. Trimming stripped 4 bases from V and 4 bases from J, with 14 bases between. There are 15 residues in the CDR3.

The rearrangement links TRBV18 to TRBJ2-3; a weak D match, TRBD1 (6 bases). CDR1 and CDR2 from the germline V gene are KGHSH and LQKENI. The CDR3 is made up of 15 amino acids. Trimming pared 2 bases from V and 0 bases from J, leaving 9 bases between. DNA for the CDR3: TGTGCCAGCTCACCAAACAGGGACAGCACAGATACGCAGTATTTT. It translates to CASSPNRDSTDTQYF.

The chain employs TRBV27 and TRBJ2-2; D gene ambiguous. Trimming took off 6 bases at V and 6 bases at J, with 5 bases between the two ends. The CDR3 loop spans 11 amino acids. The germline CDR1 and CDR2 sequences are MNHEY and SMNVEV (reference sequence). The CDR3 bases are TGTGCCAGCAGGGCCGCCGGGGAGCTGTTTTTT. Translation: CASRAAGELFF.

This sequence joins TRBV27 and TRBJ2-5; D might be TRBD2 (6 bases). V lost 0 bases to trimming and J lost 4 bases, with 12 bases between them. Germline-derived CDR1 and CDR2 are MNHEY and SMNVEV (reference sequence). The CDR3 extends over 15 amino acids. The CDR3 sequence: CASSLSAGRGETQYF. The DNA of the CDR3 is TGTGCCAGCAGTTTATCCGCAGGGCGGGGAGAGACCCAGTACTTC.

The rearrangement uses TRBV5-4 and TRBJ2-3, with TRBD2 matching 10 bases. The CDR3 extends over 17 amino acids. V gave up 4 bases and J gave up 1 base; unmatched junction bases: 9. Germline CDR1 and CDR2: SGHNT and YYREEE (reference sequence). CDR3 in DNA: TGTGCCAGCAGCCCCCCCCCGCTAGCGGGGGGCACAGATACGCAGTATTTT. This sequence encodes CASSPPPLAGGTDTQYF.

A remark on this clone: The junction departs from germline at one end; a sequencing error may be responsible. The chain couples TRBV7-9 to TRBJ1-1, with TRBD1 as a possible D gene (5 bases). CDR1 is SEHNR and CDR2 is FQNEAQ in the germline V gene (reference sequence). The CDR3 runs 12 residues. Here the CDR3 reads CSSSLRVTEAFF. In nucleotides, the CDR3 is TGTTCCAGCAGCCTCAGGGTTACTGAAGCTTTCTTT.

The chain joins TRBV5-1 to TRBJ2-5, with a possible D match to TRBD1 (5 bases). This CDR3 is 14 amino acids long. Trimming left V 0 bases short and J 3 bases short, with 9 bases between. The germline CDR1 and CDR2 sequences are SGHRS and YFSETQ. Written as DNA, the CDR3 is TGCGCCAGCAGCTTGGCGGCAGGGAAAGAGACCCAGTACTTC. Its protein product is CASSLAAGKETQYF.

V usage is TRBV6-1 and J usage is TRBJ1-5; TRBD1 matches 7 bases. The junction had 11 bases not matched to a gene; V was cut back by 2 bases and J by 7 bases. Germline CDR1 MNHNS, CDR2 SASEGT. CDR3 length: 16 amino acids. The CDR3 region has the DNA TGTGCCAGCAGTGAAACCTCAATTACAGGGGAGCAGCCCCAGCATTTT. Protein product: CASSETSITGEQPQHF.

The chain combines TRBV5-6 with TRBJ2-7; 10 nucleotides align to TRBD2. The J segment lost 1 base and the V segment lost 6 bases, leaving 4 bases of the junction unmatched. CDR3 length: 14 amino acids. In germline, CDR1 is SGHDT, CDR2 YYEEEE. The CDR3 DNA sequence: TGTGCCAGCACTCTAGCGGGAGTATCCTACGAGCAGTACTTC. Residues: CASTLAGVSYEQYF.